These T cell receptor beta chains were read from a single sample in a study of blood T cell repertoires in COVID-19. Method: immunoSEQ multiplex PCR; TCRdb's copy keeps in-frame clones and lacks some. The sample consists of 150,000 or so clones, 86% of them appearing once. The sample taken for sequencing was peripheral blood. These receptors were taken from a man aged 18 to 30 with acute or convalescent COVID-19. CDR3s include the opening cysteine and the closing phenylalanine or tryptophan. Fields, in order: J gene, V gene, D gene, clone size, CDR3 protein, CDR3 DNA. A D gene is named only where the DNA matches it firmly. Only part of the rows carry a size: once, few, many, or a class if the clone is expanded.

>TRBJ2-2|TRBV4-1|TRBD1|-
CASSPTGDTGELFF
TGCGCCAGCAGCCCTACAGGGGACACCGGGGAGCTGTTTTTT
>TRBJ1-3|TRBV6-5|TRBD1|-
CASRTGSAGNTIYF
TGTGCCAGCAGGACAGGGTCTGCTGGAAACACCATATATTTT
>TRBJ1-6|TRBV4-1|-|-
CASSQDYAGGYWSSYNSPLHF
TGCGCCAGCAGCCAAGATTATGCAGGAGGCTATTGGAGCTCCTATAATTCACCCCTCCACTTT
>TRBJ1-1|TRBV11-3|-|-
CASSPDWWSEAFF
TGTGCCAGCAGCCCAGACTGGTGGTCCGAAGCTTTCTTT
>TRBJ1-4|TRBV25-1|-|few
CASSEFRSPEKLFF
TGTGCCAGCAGTGAATTTCGGAGTCCTGAAAAACTGTTTTTT
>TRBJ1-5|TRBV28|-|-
CASILGRPYSNQPQHF
TGTGCCAGCATCTTGGGGAGACCTTATAGCAATCAGCCCCAGCATTTT
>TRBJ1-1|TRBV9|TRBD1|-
CASSARQGAANTEAFF
TGTGCCAGCAGCGCGCGACAGGGGGCAGCGAACACTGAAGCTTTCTTT
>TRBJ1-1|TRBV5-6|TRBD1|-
CASRPRTGEVEAFF
TGTGCCAGCAGACCCCGGACAGGGGAGGTTGAAGCTTTCTTT
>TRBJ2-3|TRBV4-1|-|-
CASSQVQRLADTQYF
TGCGCCAGCAGCCAAGTGCAGCGATTAGCAGATACGCAGTATTTT
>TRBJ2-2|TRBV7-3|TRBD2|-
CASSSTSGRRELFF
TGTGCCAGCAGCAGTACTAGCGGGAGGAGGGAGCTGTTTTTT
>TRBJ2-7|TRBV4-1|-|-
CASSQGPDSYEQYF
TGCGCCAGCAGCCAAGGGCCTGACTCCTACGAGCAGTACTTC
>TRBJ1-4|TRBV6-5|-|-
CASSYSPRGEKLFF
TGTGCCAGCAGTTACTCTCCCAGAGGTGAAAAACTGTTTTTT
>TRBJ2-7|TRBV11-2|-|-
CASSQTTGTSFYYEQYF
TGTGCCAGCAGCCAGACTACCGGGACATCCTTTTACTACGAGCAGTACTTC
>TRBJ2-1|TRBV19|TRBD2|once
CASSTSGGAYNEQFF
TGTGCCAGTAGTACGAGCGGGGGGGCCTACAATGAGCAGTTCTTC
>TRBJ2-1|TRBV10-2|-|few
CASNPFAGAGTGEQFF
TGCGCCAGCAATCCCTTCGCGGGGGCCGGTACAGGTGAGCAGTTCTTC
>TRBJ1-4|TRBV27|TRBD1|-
CASSLLGQGEGHEKLFF
TGTGCCAGCAGTTTACTGGGACAGGGTGAGGGCCACGAAAAACTGTTTTTT
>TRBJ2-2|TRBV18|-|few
CASSPPQGGTGELFF
TGTGCCAGCTCACCTCCCCAGGGGGGCACCGGGGAGCTGTTTTTT
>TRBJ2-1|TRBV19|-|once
CASSIATPYASSYNEQFF
TGTGCCAGTAGTATAGCAACCCCATACGCCAGCTCCTACAATGAGCAGTTCTTC
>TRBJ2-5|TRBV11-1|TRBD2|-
CASSPRTSGGETQYF
TGTGCCAGCAGCCCGCGGACTAGCGGGGGGGAGACCCAGTACTTC
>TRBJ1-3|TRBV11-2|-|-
CASSTSRGKAGNTIYF
TGTGCCAGCAGCACATCGCGGGGGAAGGCTGGAAACACCATATATTTT
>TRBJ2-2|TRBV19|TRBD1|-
CASSIVPGQGGTGELFF
TGTGCCAGTAGTATAGTCCCGGGACAGGGTGGCACCGGGGAGCTGTTTTTT
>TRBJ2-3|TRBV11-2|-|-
CASSFESSTDTQYF
TGTGCCAGCAGCTTCGAGAGTAGTACAGATACGCAGTATTTT
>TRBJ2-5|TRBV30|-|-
CAWSVRSLRETQYF
TGTGCCTGGAGTGTACGGTCACTTCGAGAGACCCAGTACTTC
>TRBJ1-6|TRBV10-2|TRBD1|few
CATTGQLNSPLHF
TGCGCCACCACGGGACAGCTAAATTCACCCCTCCACTTT
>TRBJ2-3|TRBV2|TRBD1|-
CASSETGARTDTQYF
TGTGCCAGCAGCGAGACAGGGGCGCGGACAGATACGCAGTATTTT
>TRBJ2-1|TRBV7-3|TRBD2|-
CASSLAESSYNEQFF
TGTGCCAGCAGCCTAGCGGAGAGCTCCTACAATGAGCAGTTCTTC
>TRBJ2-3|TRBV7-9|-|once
CASSLETGFPDTQYF
TGTGCCAGCAGCTTAGAGACAGGTTTCCCCGATACGCAGTATTTT
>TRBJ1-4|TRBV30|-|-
CAWSSQGGEKLFF
TGTGCCTGGAGTAGCCAGGGAGGCGAAAAACTGTTTTTT
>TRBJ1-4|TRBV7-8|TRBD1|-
CASSSRGTGGFEKLFF
TGTGCCAGCAGCTCACGGGGGACAGGGGGCTTTGAAAAACTGTTTTTT
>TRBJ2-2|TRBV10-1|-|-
CASSAGTNTGELFF
TGCGCCAGCAGTGCCGGGACGAACACCGGGGAGCTGTTTTTT
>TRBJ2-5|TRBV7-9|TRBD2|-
CASSLPGLTSRETQYF
TGTGCCAGCAGCTTGCCGGGACTAACATCCCGAGAGACCCAGTACTTC
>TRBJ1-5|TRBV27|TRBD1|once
CASSSRTGWGSYSNQPQHF
TGTGCCAGCAGTTCCCGGACAGGGTGGGGCAGTTATAGCAATCAGCCCCAGCATTTT
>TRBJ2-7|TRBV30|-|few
CAWASIYEQYF
TGTGCCTGGGCTAGTATCTACGAGCAGTACTTC
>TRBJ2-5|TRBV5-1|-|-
CASSLGAGSLGTQYF
TGCGCCAGCAGCTTGGGGGCGGGGAGCCTAGGGACCCAGTACTTC
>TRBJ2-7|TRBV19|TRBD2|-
CASSAGTSGYEQYF
TGTGCCAGTAGCGCCGGGACTAGTGGCTACGAGCAGTACTTC
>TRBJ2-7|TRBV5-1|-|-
CASSQESSYEQYF
TGCGCCAGCAGCCAGGAAAGCTCCTACGAGCAGTACTTC
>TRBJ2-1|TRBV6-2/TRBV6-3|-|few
CASSTPRNEQFF
TGTGCCAGCAGTACACCCCGAAATGAGCAGTTCTTC
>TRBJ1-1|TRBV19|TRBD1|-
CASGQESPNTEAFF
TGTGCCAGCGGACAGGAGAGCCCGAACACTGAAGCTTTCTTT
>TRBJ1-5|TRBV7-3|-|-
CASSWGGGQPQHF
TGTGCCAGCAGCTGGGGGGGAGGACAGCCCCAGCATTTT
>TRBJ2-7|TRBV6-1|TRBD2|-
CASSESWRGGTYEQYF
TGTGCCAGCAGTGAAAGTTGGCGGGGGGGTACCTACGAGCAGTACTTC
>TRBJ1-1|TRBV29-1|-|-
CSTGLNTEAFF
TGCAGTACAGGGTTAAACACTGAAGCTTTCTTT
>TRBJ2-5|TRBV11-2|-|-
CASSLEGMGRETQYF
TGTGCCAGCAGCTTAGAAGGTATGGGCCGAGAGACCCAGTACTTC
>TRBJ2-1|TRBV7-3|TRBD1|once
CASSLNGDRTNEQFF
TGTGCCAGCAGCCTAAACGGGGACAGAACCAATGAGCAGTTCTTC
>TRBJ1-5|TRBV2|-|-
CASSEEGPPQPQHF
TGTGCCAGCAGTGAGGAGGGACCTCCTCAGCCCCAGCATTTT
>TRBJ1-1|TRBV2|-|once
CASKVGQLNTEAFF
TGTGCCAGCAAGGTAGGACAGTTGAACACTGAAGCTTTCTTT
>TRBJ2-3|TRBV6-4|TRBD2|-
CASSASGGPDTQYF
TGTGCCAGCAGTGCTAGCGGGGGGCCAGATACGCAGTATTTT